This T cell receptor beta chain was captured by sequencing in a study of post-analysis software for immune sequencing data. Study-level information: Clinical courses comprised relapsing-remitting, secondary progressive and progressive-relapsing multiple sclerosis.

As concerns this clonotype: Its antigen is not known. The junction shows a germline mismatch at one end, possibly a read error.

CDR1 and CDR2 (germline): MNHEY, SVGEGT. This CDR3 spans 20 amino acids. Notes on the study in general: Significantly decreased normalized Chao1 diversity was recorded for multiple sclerosis patients relative to controls. Those samples that were prepared in the same batch co-clustered strongly by F measure. TRBV5-6, TRBV5-1 and TRBV20-1 belonged to a set of roughly 5 TRBV segments that were more frequent in patients than controls.

Unique molecular identifiers tagged the TCR beta cDNA libraries. About 540,000 cDNA molecules were obtained from roughly 0.93 to 9.6 million T cells. TCRdb redid the calling of the PCR reads with MiXCR, one entry per CDR3 protein. The table shows 380,000 or so distinct CDR3 sequences, with around a third occurring only once. The chain links TRBV6-2 or TRBV6-3 to TRBJ2-1, with 15 bases aligning to TRBD2. The clonotype comes from a girl aged 10-17 years with multiple sclerosis. Sequenced sample: blood. CDR3 coding DNA: TGTGCCAGTAGTTACTCGCCAGGACTAGCGGGGGGGCCTGGGTACAATGAGCAGTTCTTC. Its translation: CASSYSPGLAGGPGYNEQFF.